A selection of T cell receptor beta chains follows, all from one sample in a study of T-cell reconstitution after alpha-beta-depleted transplantation in children. TCRdb re-derived calls from the PCR reads in MiXCR, one entry per CDR3 protein. The sample has 450,000 to 600,000 distinct CDR3 sequences; approximately 12% are singletons. Here the sequenced sample was PBMCs, mostly from graft donor cells, taken 360 days after TCRalphabeta/CD19-depleted stem cell transplant. These receptors came from a male patient under 18 who had a stem cell transplant for acute myeloid leukemia, so the T cells may come from the graft donor. Both conserved end residues are part of each CDR3. The order of the fields is clone size, D gene, V gene, J gene, CDR3 DNA, CDR3 protein. The D gene is left open where the match is weak. Size is stated for part of the rows, as once, few or many counts, or as a class when the clone is expanded.

many,.,TRBV2,TRBJ2-1,TGTGCGTCCGCCAGGGGCTCCTACAATGAGCAGTTCTTC,CASARGSYNEQFF
many,TRBD2,TRBV5-1,TRBJ2-1,TGCGCCAGCAGCTTCGGACTAGCGGGAGATTATGAGCAGTTCTTC,CASSFGLAGDYEQFF
few,TRBD2,TRBV20-1,TRBJ2-1,TGCAGTGCTACTAGGGACTACTTCAATGAGCAGTTCTTC,CSATRDYFNEQFF
many,.,TRBV4-3,TRBJ2-6,TGCGCCAGCAGCCAAGATGTACCGGGGCTAACTGGGGCCAACGTCCTGACTTTC,CASSQDVPGLTGANVLTF
.,.,TRBV7-2,TRBJ2-7,TGTGCCAGCAGCCTGTGGACTGACTCCTTCGAGCAGTACTTC,CASSLWTDSFEQYF
few,TRBD1,TRBV7-6,TRBJ1-6,TGTGCCAGCAGCCCTTTTGGGACAGGGAGCTCCTATAATTCACCCCTCCACTTT,CASSPFGTGSSYNSPLHF
.,.,TRBV28,TRBJ2-7,TGTGCCAGCAGCCGCCTAAATCTAAGGTATCCTGACTACGAGCAGTACTTC,CASSRLNLRYPDYEQYF
many,.,TRBV9,TRBJ2-7,TGTGCCAGCAGCGTAGGGTCCGCGCCTTCCTACGAGCAGTACTTC,CASSVGSAPSYEQYF
few,TRBD1,TRBV6-2/TRBV6-3,TRBJ2-1,TGTGCCAGCTACGTAAGACAGGGGCCTTCCTACAATGAGCAGTTCTTC,CASYVRQGPSYNEQFF
.,TRBD1,TRBV30,TRBJ2-7,TGTGCCTGGACAGGTCAGAGGGGGCCGCTAGTGCCCAACTACGAGCAGTACTTC,CAWTGQRGPLVPNYEQYF
few,TRBD2,TRBV11-2,TRBJ2-3,TGTGCCAGCAGCAAGGGACTAGCGGGAGGAGATACGCAGTATTTT,CASSKGLAGGDTQYF
few,.,TRBV20-1,TRBJ2-7,TGCAGTGCTAGAGCGATGGGCTACCTGGGCTACGAGCAGTACTTC,CSARAMGYLGYEQYF
many,TRBD1,TRBV14,TRBJ2-1,TGTGCCAGCAGCCTGGACAGGGCGAATCCAAGTAGGGAGCAGTTCTTC,CASSLDRANPSREQFF
few,.,TRBV20-1,TRBJ1-5,TGCAGTGCTAGTTACAGGGATCCGGATCAGCCCCAGCATTTT,CSASYRDPDQPQHF
few,TRBD2,TRBV20-1,TRBJ2-1,TGCAGTGCTAGTGGACTAGCGGGAGAGGGTGAGCAGTTCTTC,CSASGLAGEGEQFF
few,TRBD2,TRBV6-2/TRBV6-3,TRBJ2-1,TGTGCCAGCACTCTCACTAGCGGGAGGAATGAGCAGTTCTTC,CASTLTSGRNEQFF
.,.,TRBV7-8,TRBJ1-5,TGTGCCAGCAGCTCGGGTGGGGGGCTGAGCAATCAGCCCCAGCATTTT,CASSSGGGLSNQPQHF
few,.,TRBV2,TRBJ2-2,TGTGCCAGCAGTGACCCCCAGGCAGGGGTGAGGTGGTCCGGGGAGCTGTTTTTT,CASSDPQAGVRWSGELFF
.,.,TRBV19,TRBJ2-3,TGTGCCAGTAGTATATTCGGGGATACGCAGTATTTT,CASSIFGDTQYF
few,.,TRBV13,TRBJ2-6,TGTGCCAGCAGCTTAGTCGGGACAAGCTTCTCTGGGGCCAACGTCCTGACTTTC,CASSLVGTSFSGANVLTF
few,.,TRBV11-2,TRBJ2-7,TGTGCCAGCAGCTCCCCCACCGGGCTCTTGAGCTCCTACGAGCAGTACTTC,CASSSPTGLLSSYEQYF
.,.,TRBV30,TRBJ2-2,TGTGCCTGGAGTATTCAACCGAACACCGGGGAGCTGTTTTTT,CAWSIQPNTGELFF
.,.,TRBV20-1,TRBJ2-7,TGCAGTGCTAGAGGACAGACCGGAGAGCAGTACTTC,CSARGQTGEQYF
few,.,TRBV12-3/TRBV12-4,TRBJ2-1,TGTGCCAGCAGTCCCGGCCCTGAGCAGTTCTTC,CASSPGPEQFF
many,.,TRBV20-1,TRBJ2-2,TGCAGTGCTCTCCGCGTCTCGGGCGGGGAGCTGTTTTTT,CSALRVSGGELFF
few,.,TRBV9,TRBJ2-7,TGTGCCAGCAGCGCCACCGGGGGGACATACGAGCAGTACTTC,CASSATGGTYEQYF
.,.,TRBV10-3,TRBJ2-7,TGTGCCATCAGGCTCCAGGGAGACTCCTACGAGCAGTACTTC,CAIRLQGDSYEQYF
few,.,TRBV5-6,TRBJ2-1,TGTGCCAGCAGCGTAGGGGCTAACAATGAGCAGTTCTTC,CASSVGANNEQFF
few,.,TRBV24-1,TRBJ2-1,TGTGCCACCGGCCGGAAGGGATCATCAAATGAGCAGTTCTTC,CATGRKGSSNEQFF
few,.,TRBV18,TRBJ2-1,TGTGCCAGCTCACCACCGGGGAGTTTGAGCTCCTACAATGAGCAGTTCTTC,CASSPPGSLSSYNEQFF
.,.,TRBV20-1,TRBJ2-7,TGCAGTGCTAGAGGGCTGGACATCAATACCTACGAGCAGTACTTC,CSARGLDINTYEQYF
few,TRBD2,TRBV7-2,TRBJ2-1,TGTGCCAGCAGCTTAGCGCGGACTAGCGTGATCTATGAGCAGTTCTTC,CASSLARTSVIYEQFF
many,TRBD2,TRBV29-1,TRBJ2-1,TGCAGCGTTTCCCTAGCGATAGCGGGGGCACGAGAGCAGTTCTTC,CSVSLAIAGAREQFF
.,.,TRBV10-3,TRBJ2-7,TGTGCCACCCGAGAACTAGCTTACGAGCAGTACTTC,CATRELAYEQYF
few,TRBD1,TRBV18,TRBJ2-5,TGTGCCAGCTCACCCTACAGGGGGAGGCAAGAGACCCAGTACTTC,CASSPYRGRQETQYF
few,.,TRBV29-1,TRBJ2-7,TGCAGCGCCGCCGGGACGCCGAACGAGCAGTACTTC,CSAAGTPNEQYF
few,TRBD1,TRBV7-2,TRBJ1-1,TGTGCCAGCAGCTTAGTAGGTGGACAGGGGGCCGCTGAAGCTTTCTTT,CASSLVGGQGAAEAFF
.,TRBD1,TRBV14,TRBJ2-1,TGTGCCAGCAGCCAGGGACAGGGTCAGTACTACAATGAGCAGTTCTTC,CASSQGQGQYYNEQFF
.,.,TRBV5-1,TRBJ2-7,TGCGCCAGCAGCTACCTCGGGGACCTTCTGGGCGAGCAGTACTTC,CASSYLGDLLGEQYF
many,TRBD1,TRBV5-5,TRBJ1-1,TGTGCCAGCAGCTTAAGTCGGACAGGGAAGGGCATGAACACTGAAGCTTTCTTT,CASSLSRTGKGMNTEAFF
.,TRBD1,TRBV5-1,TRBJ2-7,TGCGCCAGCAGCCTGGGACAGATCTACGAGCAGTACTTC,CASSLGQIYEQYF
.,TRBD1,TRBV15,TRBJ2-1,TGTGCCACCAGCAGAGAAGGGGGCGGCGTCTACAATGAGCAGTTCTTC,CATSREGGGVYNEQFF
.,TRBD2,TRBV28,TRBJ2-1,TGTGCCAGCAGTTCTCTCGGAGCGGGACGGCTCAATGAGCAGTTCTTC,CASSSLGAGRLNEQFF
few,TRBD2,TRBV20-1,TRBJ2-3,TGCAGTGCTCCCCGACTAGCTCCTAGCACAGATACGCAGTATTTT,CSAPRLAPSTDTQYF
few,.,TRBV15,TRBJ2-1,TGTGCCACCCCGGGGGCTTCCGGGCATTCCCTGGGAAGCTCCTACAATGAGCAGTTCTTC,CATPGASGHSLGSSYNEQFF
few,.,TRBV12-3/TRBV12-4,TRBJ2-7,TGTGCCAGCAGTTTATGGGGGACTCGGGACGAGCAGTACTTC,CASSLWGTRDEQYF
many,.,TRBV7-2,TRBJ2-1,TGTGCCAGCAGCTTAGTATTAGGAAATGAGCAGTTCTTC,CASSLVLGNEQFF
.,TRBD1,TRBV20-1,TRBJ2-2,TGCAGTGCTGGGACAGAGAACACCGGGGAGCTGTTTTTT,CSAGTENTGELFF
few,.,TRBV28,TRBJ2-7,TGTGCCAGCAGTTCCCCGAACGAGCAGTACTTC,CASSSPNEQYF
many,.,TRBV20-1,TRBJ2-1,TGCAGTGCTAGAGAATCAAACCGGGGACTTAAGGCCTTC,CSARESNRGLKAF